This T cell receptor beta chain derives from a study of blood T cell repertoires in COVID-19. The wider study: Italy, Spain and the United States were the sources of the convalescent and acute COVID-19 samples. Nucleic acid was either cDNA or gDNA, and it came from T cells, B-cell-depleted T cells, or PBMCs.

CDR1 and CDR2 (germline): SNHLY, FYNNEI. There are 13 residues in the CDR3. Trimming removed 8 bases at V and 7 bases at J, with 18 bases between. Assay: immunoSEQ multiplex PCR; the TCRdb copy retains only in-frame clones and omits some. The table includes 400,000 to 450,000 clones, around 89% detected once. Material: peripheral blood. The clonotype was recovered from a woman aged 45-60 years with COVID-19, enrolled during active disease. This chain links TRBV2 with TRBJ2-7, with D tentatively TRBD1 (6 bases). CDR3 amino acids: CASGQGQPGEQYF. CDR3 DNA: TGTGCCAGCGGCCAGGGACAACCGGGTGAGCAGTACTTC.